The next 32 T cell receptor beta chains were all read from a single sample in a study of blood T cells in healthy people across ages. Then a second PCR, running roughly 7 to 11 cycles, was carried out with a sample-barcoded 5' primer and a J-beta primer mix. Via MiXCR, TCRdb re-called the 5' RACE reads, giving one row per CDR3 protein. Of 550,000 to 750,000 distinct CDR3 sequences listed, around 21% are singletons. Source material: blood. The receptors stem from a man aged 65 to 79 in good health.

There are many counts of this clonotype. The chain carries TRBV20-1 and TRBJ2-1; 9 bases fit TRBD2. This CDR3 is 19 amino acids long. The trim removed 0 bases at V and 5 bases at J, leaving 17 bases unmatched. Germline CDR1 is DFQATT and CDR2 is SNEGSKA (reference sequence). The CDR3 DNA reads TGCAGTGCTAGAGATAGAACTAGCGGGCTTCAGAAAAATAACAATGAGCAGTTCTTC. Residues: CSARDRTSGLQKNNNEQFF.

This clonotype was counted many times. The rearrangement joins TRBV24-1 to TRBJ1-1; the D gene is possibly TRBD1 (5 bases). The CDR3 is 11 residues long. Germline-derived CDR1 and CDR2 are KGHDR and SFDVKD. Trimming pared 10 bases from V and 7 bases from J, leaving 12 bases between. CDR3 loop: CATVGRGEAFF. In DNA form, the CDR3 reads TGTGCCACAGTGGGGCGAGGTGAAGCTTTCTTT.

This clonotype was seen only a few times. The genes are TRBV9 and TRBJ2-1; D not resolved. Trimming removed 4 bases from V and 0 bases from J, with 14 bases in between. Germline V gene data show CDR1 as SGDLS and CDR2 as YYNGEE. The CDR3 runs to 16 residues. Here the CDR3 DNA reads TGTGCCAGCAGCCCCGTCGGCGGAAGCTCCTACAATGAGCAGTTCTTC. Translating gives CASSPVGGSSYNEQFF.

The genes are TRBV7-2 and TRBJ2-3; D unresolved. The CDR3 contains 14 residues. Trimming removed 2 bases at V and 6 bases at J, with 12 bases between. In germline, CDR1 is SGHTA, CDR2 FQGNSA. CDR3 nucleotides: TGTGCCAGCAGCTTACCCCCTTATGCTGATACGCAGTATTTT. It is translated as CASSLPPYADTQYF.

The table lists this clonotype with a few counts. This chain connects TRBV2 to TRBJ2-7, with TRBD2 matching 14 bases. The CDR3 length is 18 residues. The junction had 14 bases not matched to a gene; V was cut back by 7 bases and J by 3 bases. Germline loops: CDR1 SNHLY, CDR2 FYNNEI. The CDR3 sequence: CASTIFGTSGSLGYEQYF. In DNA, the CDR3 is TGTGCCAGCACCATATTCGGGACTAGCGGGAGCTTGGGCTACGAGCAGTACTTC.

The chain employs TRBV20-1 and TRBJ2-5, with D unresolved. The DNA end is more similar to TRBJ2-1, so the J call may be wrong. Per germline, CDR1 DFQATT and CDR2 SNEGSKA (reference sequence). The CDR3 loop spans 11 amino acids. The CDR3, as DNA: TGCAGTGTTCGATCAGGAAATGAGCAGTTCTTC. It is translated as CSVRSGNEQFF.

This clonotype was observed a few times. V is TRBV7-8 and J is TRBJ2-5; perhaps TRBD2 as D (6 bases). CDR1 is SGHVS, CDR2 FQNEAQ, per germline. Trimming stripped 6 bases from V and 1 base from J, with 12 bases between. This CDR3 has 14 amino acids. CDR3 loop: CASRRREFQETQYF. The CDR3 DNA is TGTGCCAGCAGGCGGCGGGAATTCCAAGAGACCCAGTACTTC. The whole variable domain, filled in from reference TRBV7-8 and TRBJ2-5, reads GAGVSQSPRYKVAKRGQDVALRCDPISGHVSLFWYQQALGQGPEFLTYFQNEAQLDKSGLPSDRFFAERPEGSVSTLKIQRTQQEDSAVYLCASRRREFQETQYFGPGTRLLVL.

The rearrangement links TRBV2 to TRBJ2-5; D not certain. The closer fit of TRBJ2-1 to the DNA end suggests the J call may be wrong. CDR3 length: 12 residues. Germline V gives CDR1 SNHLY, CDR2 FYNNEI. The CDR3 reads CASSARYNEQFF. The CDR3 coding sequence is TGTGCCAGCAGTGCCCGTTACAATGAGCAGTTCTTC.

The CDR3 reads CASSLAAGEYEQYF. The CDR3 bases are TGCGCCAGCAGCTTGGCCGCAGGGGAATACGAGCAGTACTTC. J is TRBJ2-5 and V is TRBV5-1, with a tentative D call TRBD1 (6 bases). The end of the DNA aligns better with TRBJ2-7, so the J call may be wrong. Germline V gene lookup returns CDR1 SGHRS and CDR2 YFSETQ. There are 14 residues in the CDR3.

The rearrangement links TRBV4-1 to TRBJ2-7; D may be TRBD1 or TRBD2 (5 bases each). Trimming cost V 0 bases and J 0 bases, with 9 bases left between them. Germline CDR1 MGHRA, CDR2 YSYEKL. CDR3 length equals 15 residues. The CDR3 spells CASSQDEGSSYEQYF. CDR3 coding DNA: TGCGCCAGCAGCCAAGATGAGGGGAGCTCCTACGAGCAGTACTTC.

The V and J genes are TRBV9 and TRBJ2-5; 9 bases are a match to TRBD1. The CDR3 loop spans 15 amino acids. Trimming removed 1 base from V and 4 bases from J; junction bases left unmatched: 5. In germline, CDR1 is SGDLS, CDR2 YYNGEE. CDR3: CASSVHTGGLETQYF. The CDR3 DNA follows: TGTGCCAGCAGCGTACATACAGGGGGCCTAGAGACCCAGTACTTC.

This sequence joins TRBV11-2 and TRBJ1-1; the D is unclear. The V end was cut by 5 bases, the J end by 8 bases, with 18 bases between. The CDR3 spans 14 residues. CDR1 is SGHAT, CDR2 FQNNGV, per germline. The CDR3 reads CASSPDEAEKEAFF. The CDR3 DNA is TGTGCCAGCAGCCCCGACGAGGCTGAAAAGGAAGCTTTCTTT. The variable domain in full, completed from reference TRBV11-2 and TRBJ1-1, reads EAGVAQSPRYKIIEKRQSVAFWCNPISGHATLYWYQQILGQGPKLLIQFQNNGVVDDSQLPKDRFSAERLKGVDSTLKIQPAKLEDSAVYLCASSPDEAEKEAFFGQGTRLTVV.

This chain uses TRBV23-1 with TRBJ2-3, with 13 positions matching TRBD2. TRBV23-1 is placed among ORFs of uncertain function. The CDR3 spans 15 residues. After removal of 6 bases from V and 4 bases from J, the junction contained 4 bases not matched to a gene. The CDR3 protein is CASRLTSGRADTQYF. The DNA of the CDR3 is TGCGCCAGCAGATTAACTAGCGGGAGGGCAGATACGCAGTATTTT.

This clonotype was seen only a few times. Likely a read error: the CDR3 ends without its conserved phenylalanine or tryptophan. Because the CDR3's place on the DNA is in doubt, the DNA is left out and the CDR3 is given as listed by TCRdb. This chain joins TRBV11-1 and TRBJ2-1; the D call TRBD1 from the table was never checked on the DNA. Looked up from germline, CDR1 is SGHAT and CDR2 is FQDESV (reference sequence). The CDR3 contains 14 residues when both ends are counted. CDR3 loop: CASSLRPPPYEQLL.

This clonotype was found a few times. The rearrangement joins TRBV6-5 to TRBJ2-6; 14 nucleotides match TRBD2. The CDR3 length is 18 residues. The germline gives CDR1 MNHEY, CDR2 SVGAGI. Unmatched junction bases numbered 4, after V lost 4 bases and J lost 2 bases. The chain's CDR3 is CASSSMGLAGAGANVLTF. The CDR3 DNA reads TGTGCCAGCAGTTCCATGGGACTAGCGGGAGCTGGGGCCAACGTCCTGACTTTC.

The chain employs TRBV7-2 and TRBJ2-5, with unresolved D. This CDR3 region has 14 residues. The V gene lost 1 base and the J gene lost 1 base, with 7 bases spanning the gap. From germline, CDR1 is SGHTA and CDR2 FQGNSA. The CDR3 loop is CASSLVSSQETQYF. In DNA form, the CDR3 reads TGTGCCAGCAGCTTAGTTTCTAGCCAAGAGACCCAGTACTTC.

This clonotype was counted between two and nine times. The CDR3 is CASTNLRGGEQYF. The CDR3, as DNA: TGTGCCAGCACCAACCTCCGCGGGGGCGAGCAGTACTTC. The genes are TRBV6-5 and TRBJ2-7, with TRBD2 matching over 7 bases. Germline-derived CDR1 and CDR2 are MNHEY and SVGAGI. The CDR3 is 13 amino acids. J was trimmed by 6 bases and V by 7 bases; bases with no gene match: 9.

The CDR3, as DNA: TGTGCCAGCAACCCAGGGGGTAGCGGGAGAGTGTACAATGAGCAGTTCTTC. Amino acid sequence: CASNPGGSGRVYNEQFF. This sequence joins TRBV28 and TRBJ2-1; 9 bases align to TRBD2. The CDR3 totals 17 residues. V gave up 7 bases and J gave up 4 bases; unmatched junction bases: 14. Germline CDR1 and CDR2: MDHEN and SYDVKM. Complete variable domain (other parts from reference TRBV28 and TRBJ2-1): DVKVTQSSRYLVKRTGEKVFLECVQDMDHENMFWYRQDPGLGLRLIYFSYDVKMKEKGDIPEGYSVSREKKERFSLILESASTNQTSMYLCASNPGGSGRVYNEQFFGPGTRLTVL.

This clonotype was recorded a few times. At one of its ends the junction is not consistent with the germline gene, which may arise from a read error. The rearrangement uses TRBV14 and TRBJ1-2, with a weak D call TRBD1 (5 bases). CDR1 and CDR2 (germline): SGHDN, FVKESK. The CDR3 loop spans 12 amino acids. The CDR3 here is CASSQDLGARDF. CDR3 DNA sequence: TGTGCCAGCAGCCAAGATTTAGGGGCACGGGACTTC.

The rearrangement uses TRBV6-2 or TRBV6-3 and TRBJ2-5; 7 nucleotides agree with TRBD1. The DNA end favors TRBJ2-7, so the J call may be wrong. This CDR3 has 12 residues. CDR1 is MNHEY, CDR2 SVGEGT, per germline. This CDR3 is CASGGQTYEQYF. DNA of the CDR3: TGTGCCAGTGGGGGACAGACCTACGAGCAGTACTTC.

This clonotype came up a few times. CDR3 sequence: CASSGATDNEQFF. For the CDR3, the DNA is TGTGCCAGCAGTGGTGCGACTGACAATGAGCAGTTCTTC. V and J are TRBV2 and TRBJ2-5; D remains unclear. The DNA end is more similar to TRBJ2-1, so the J call may be wrong. Per germline, CDR1 SNHLY and CDR2 FYNNEI. This CDR3 region has 13 residues.

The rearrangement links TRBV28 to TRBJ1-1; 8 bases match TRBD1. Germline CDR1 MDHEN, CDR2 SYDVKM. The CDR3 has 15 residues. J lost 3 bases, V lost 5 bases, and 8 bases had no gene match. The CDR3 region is CASSPGGGRDTEAFF. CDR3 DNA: TGTGCCAGCAGTCCAGGGGGCGGCAGGGACACTGAAGCTTTCTTT.

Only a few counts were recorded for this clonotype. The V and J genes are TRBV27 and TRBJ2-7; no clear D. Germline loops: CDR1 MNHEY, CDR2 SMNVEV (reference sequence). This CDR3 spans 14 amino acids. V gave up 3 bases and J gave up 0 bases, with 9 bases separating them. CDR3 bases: TGTGCCAGCAGTTTCCAGAGATTCTCCTACGAGCAGTACTTC. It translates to CASSFQRFSYEQYF.

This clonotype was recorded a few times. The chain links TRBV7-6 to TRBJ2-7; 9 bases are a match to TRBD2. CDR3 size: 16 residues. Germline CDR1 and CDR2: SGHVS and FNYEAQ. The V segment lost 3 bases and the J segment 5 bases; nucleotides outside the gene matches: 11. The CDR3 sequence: CASSFGWGGRANEQYF. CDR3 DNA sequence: TGTGCCAGCAGCTTCGGCTGGGGCGGGAGGGCCAACGAGCAGTACTTC.

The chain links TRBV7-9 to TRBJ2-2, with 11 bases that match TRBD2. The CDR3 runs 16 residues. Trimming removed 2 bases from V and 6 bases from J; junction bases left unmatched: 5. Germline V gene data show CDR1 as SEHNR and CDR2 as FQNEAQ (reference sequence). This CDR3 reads CASSLLAGGSSGELFF. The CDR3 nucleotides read TGTGCCAGCAGCTTACTAGCGGGAGGCTCTTCCGGGGAGCTGTTTTTT.

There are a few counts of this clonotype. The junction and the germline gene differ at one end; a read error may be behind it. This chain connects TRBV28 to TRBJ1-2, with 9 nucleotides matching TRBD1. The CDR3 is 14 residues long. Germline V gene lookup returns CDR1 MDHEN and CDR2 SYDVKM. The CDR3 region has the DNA TGTGCCAGCAGCACAGGGGGCCAGGACTACGGCTACACCTTC. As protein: CASSTGGQDYGYTF.

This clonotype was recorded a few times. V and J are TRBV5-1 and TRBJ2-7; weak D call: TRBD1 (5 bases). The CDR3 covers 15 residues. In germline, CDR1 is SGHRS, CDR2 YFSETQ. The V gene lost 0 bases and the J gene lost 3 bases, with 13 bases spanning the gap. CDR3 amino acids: CASSLGTDTLYEQYF. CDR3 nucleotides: TGCGCCAGCAGCTTGGGAACGGACACCCTCTACGAGCAGTACTTC.

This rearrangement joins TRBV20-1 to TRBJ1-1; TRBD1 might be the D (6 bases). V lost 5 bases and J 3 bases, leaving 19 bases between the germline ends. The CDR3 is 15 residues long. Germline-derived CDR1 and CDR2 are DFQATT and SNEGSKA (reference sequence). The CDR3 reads CSAPGHPGADTEAFF. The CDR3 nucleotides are TGCAGTGCTCCGGGACACCCGGGTGCGGACACTGAAGCTTTCTTT.

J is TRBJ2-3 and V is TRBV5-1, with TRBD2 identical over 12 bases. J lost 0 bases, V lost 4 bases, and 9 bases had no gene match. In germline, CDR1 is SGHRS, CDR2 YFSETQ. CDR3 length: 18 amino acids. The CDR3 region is CASSLGLAGRSSTDTQYF. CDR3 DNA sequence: TGCGCCAGCAGCCTGGGACTAGCGGGTCGATCTAGCACAGATACGCAGTATTTT.

CDR3 nucleotide sequence: TGTGCCAGCAGTCGGACTAGCGGAGATAATGAGCAGTTCTTC. It codes for CASSRTSGDNEQFF. The chain carries TRBV28 and TRBJ2-1, with 10 bases identical to TRBD2. CDR3 length equals 14 residues. Germline V lookup: CDR1 MDHEN, CDR2 SYDVKM. With V trimmed by 5 bases and J by 7 bases, 5 bases remained unmatched.

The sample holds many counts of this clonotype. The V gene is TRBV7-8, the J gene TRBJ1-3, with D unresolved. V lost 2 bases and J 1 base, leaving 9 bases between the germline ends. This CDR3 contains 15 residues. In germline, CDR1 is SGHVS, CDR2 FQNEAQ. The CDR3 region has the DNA TGTGCCAGCAGCTTAAGTTGGGGTTCTGGAAACACCATATATTTT. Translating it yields CASSLSWGSGNTIYF. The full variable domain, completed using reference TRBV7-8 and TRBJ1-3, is GAGVSQSPRYKVAKRGQDVALRCDPISGHVSLFWYQQALGQGPEFLTYFQNEAQLDKSGLPSDRFFAERPEGSVSTLKIQRTQQEDSAVYLCASSLSWGSGNTIYFGEGSWLTVV.

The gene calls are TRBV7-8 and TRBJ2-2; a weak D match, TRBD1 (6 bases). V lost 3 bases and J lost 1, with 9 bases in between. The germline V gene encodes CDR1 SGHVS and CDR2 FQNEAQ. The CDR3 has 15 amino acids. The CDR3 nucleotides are TGTGCCAGCAGCTTTCTCAGGGGGAACACCGGGGAGCTGTTTTTT. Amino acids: CASSFLRGNTGELFF.